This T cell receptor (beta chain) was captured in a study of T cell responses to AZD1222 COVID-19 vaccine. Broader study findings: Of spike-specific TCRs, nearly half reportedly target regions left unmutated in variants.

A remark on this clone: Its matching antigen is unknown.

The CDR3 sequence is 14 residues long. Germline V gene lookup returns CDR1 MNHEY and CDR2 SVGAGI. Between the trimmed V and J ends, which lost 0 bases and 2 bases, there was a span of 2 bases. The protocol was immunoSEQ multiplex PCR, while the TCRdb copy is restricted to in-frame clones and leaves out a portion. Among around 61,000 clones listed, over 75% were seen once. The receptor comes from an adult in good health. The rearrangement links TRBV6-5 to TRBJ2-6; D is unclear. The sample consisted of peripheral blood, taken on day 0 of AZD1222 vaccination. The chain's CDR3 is CASSYSTGANVLTF. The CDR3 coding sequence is TGTGCCAGCAGTTACTCAACTGGGGCCAACGTCCTGACTTTC.